The 18 T cell receptor beta chains below all came from one sample that was sequenced in a study of T cell responses to AZD1222 COVID-19 vaccine (dated by TCRdb to the early 2020s). According to the study, the label for this sample's time point signals: baseline before first vaccination. Library creation used the immunoSEQ multiplex PCR assay. The clones in this table, taken by TCRdb from immuneACCESS, are in-frame only. Not every clone is retained; where verified, under half of the shortfall comes from an unresolved V gene, and the cause of the rest is unknown. Within this sample are roughly 120,000 clones, with 88% of them counted one time only. The top ten clonotypes cover roughly 4% of the sample. Sequencing was performed on peripheral blood, taken on day 0 of AZD1222 vaccination. These receptors originate from an adult in good health.

J is TRBJ1-1 and V is TRBV19; 8 positions match TRBD1. This CDR3 has 14 amino acids. Germline CDR1 reads LNHDA; CDR2 reads SQIVND (reference sequence). Unmatched junction bases numbered 8, after V lost 6 bases and J lost 5 bases. Here the CDR3 DNA reads TGTGCCAGTAGGGGACAGGCCCGAGGGACTGAAGCTTTCTTT. Protein sequence: CASRGQARGTEAFF.

This chain connects TRBV4-1 to TRBJ1-1, with a tentative D call TRBD1 (6 bases). Per the germline V gene, CDR1 is MGHRA and CDR2 is YSYEKL. The CDR3 length is 17 residues. With 2 bases removed from V and 4 bases from J, the gap between germline ends came to 20 bases. CDR3 residues: CASSQNRVEPLGTEAFF. For the CDR3, the DNA is TGCGCCAGCAGCCAAAACAGGGTTGAACCACTCGGCACTGAAGCTTTCTTT.

The chain recombines TRBV19 with TRBJ1-2; D call uncertain. Between the trimmed V and J ends, which lost 6 bases and 8 bases, there was a span of 19 bases. Germline V CDR1 and CDR2: LNHDA, SQIVND (reference sequence). There are 14 residues in the CDR3. The CDR3 reads CASSNRAWLSGYTF. CDR3 DNA sequence: TGTGCCAGTAGCAATCGGGCCTGGTTGTCGGGCTACACCTTC.

The chain recombines TRBV13 with TRBJ2-1, with 13 bases identical to TRBD2. CDR3 size: 15 residues. J was trimmed by 8 bases and V by 8 bases; bases with no gene match: 9. Germline values: CDR1 PRHDT, CDR2 FYEKMQ (reference sequence). For the CDR3, the DNA is TGTGCCAGCGGCCTCGGGACTAGCGGGATCTATGAGCAGTTCTTC. Translation: CASGLGTSGIYEQFF.

As for this clone: One end of the junction does not line up with germline, which may come from a read error. The rearrangement links TRBV18 to TRBJ1-5; no definite D call. CDR1 and CDR2 (germline): KGHSH, LQKENI. The CDR3 is 13 residues long. The CDR3 DNA follows: TGTGCCAGCTCACCAGGAAGCAGTCAGCCCCAGCATTTT. Translation: CASSPGSSQPQHF.

This chain uses TRBV19 with TRBJ2-7; the D is unclear. V shed 5 bases and J shed 2 bases, with 10 bases lying between them. This CDR3 has 13 amino acids. Germline-derived CDR1 and CDR2 are LNHDA and SQIVND (reference sequence). CDR3 sequence: CASSPSIAYEQYF. CDR3 in DNA: TGTGCCAGTAGTCCCTCCATAGCCTACGAGCAGTACTTC.

This chain connects TRBV15 to TRBJ1-1; D call uncertain. Germline CDR1 is LNHNV and CDR2 is YYDKDF (reference sequence). CDR3 length: 12 amino acids. V lost 1 base and J lost 1, with 1 base in between. CDR3 DNA: TGTGCCACCAGCAGAGGGAACACTGAAGCTTTCTTT. Its protein product is CATSRGNTEAFF. The complete variable domain, with remaining parts taken from reference TRBV15 and TRBJ1-1, reads DAMVIQNPRYQVTQFGKPVTLSCSQTLNHNVMYWYQQKSSQAPKLLFHYYDKDFNNEADTPDNFQSRRPNTSFCFLDIRSPGLGDTAMYLCATSRGNTEAFFGQGTRLTVV.

This sequence joins TRBV4-1 and TRBJ1-1; no firm D call. CDR3 length equals 16 residues. The V end lost 0 bases, the J end lost 1 base, and 12 bases lay between the germline ends. CDR1 is MGHRA and CDR2 is YSYEKL in the germline V gene. CDR3 amino acids: CASSQDNRARNTEAFF. For the CDR3, the DNA is TGCGCCAGCAGCCAAGATAATAGGGCCAGGAACACTGAAGCTTTCTTT.

The chain carries TRBV21-1 and TRBJ2-1; the DNA was not compared with TRBD2, the D call given in the table. TRBV21-1 is a listed pseudogene. This CDR3 is built from 17 residues. The CDR3 loop is CASSKRPSGGSYNEQFF. DNA for the CDR3: TGTGCCAGCAGCAAAAGGCCGTCCGGGGGCTCCTACAATGAGCAGTTCTTC.

The chain couples TRBV7-2 to TRBJ1-2; 7 bases are shared with TRBD1. Germline assignment: CDR1 SGHTA and CDR2 FQGNSA. J gave up 8 bases and V 5 bases, and 23 bases lay outside the gene matches. The CDR3 is 18 amino acids. CDR3 protein: CASSLPRSGTVVTRGYTF. CDR3 nucleotides: TGTGCCAGCAGCCTCCCGCGTTCGGGGACAGTGGTTACGAGGGGCTACACCTTC.

The chain recombines TRBV19 with TRBJ2-5; TRBD2 agrees at 8 bases. This CDR3 spans 15 amino acids. V gave up 6 bases and J gave up 3 bases; unmatched junction bases: 9. CDR1 and CDR2 from the germline V gene are LNHDA and SQIVND (reference sequence). The CDR3 DNA sequence: TGTGCCAGTAGCGCCGGGACTAGACGGGAAGAGACCCAGTACTTC. Amino acids: CASSAGTRREETQYF.

This clone came up once. This chain uses TRBV30 with TRBJ1-1, with 7 bases identical to TRBD1. V trimming: 1 base; J trimming: 8 bases; junction bases outside the gene matches: 4. CDR1 is GTSNPN, CDR2 SVGIG, per germline (reference sequence). This CDR3 is built from 12 residues. CDR3 residues: CAWSGQGGEAFF. The CDR3 DNA reads as TGTGCCTGGAGTGGACAGGGAGGGGAAGCTTTCTTT. Filled out from reference TRBV30 and TRBJ1-1, the complete variable domain reads SQTIHQWPATLVQPVGSPLSLECTVEGTSNPNLYWYRQAAGRGLQLLFYSVGIGQISSEVPQNLSASRPQDRQFILSSKKLLLSDSGFYLCAWSGQGGEAFFGQGTRLTVV.

The chain combines TRBV18 with TRBJ1-1; 9 bases are a match to TRBD1. Germline V gene lookup returns CDR1 KGHSH and CDR2 LQKENI. CDR3 length: 16 residues. Losses at the gene ends were 0 bases for V and 5 bases for J; bases not matched to a gene: 7. The CDR3 loop reads CASSPPTTGGGTEAFF. The DNA for the CDR3 is TGTGCCAGCTCACCACCGACGACAGGGGGTGGGACTGAAGCTTTCTTT.

The chain joins TRBV9 to TRBJ2-5, with 11 bases lining up with TRBD1. Germline lookup yields CDR1 SGDLS and CDR2 YYNGEE. This CDR3 is 17 amino acids long. The V segment lost 0 bases and the J segment 5 bases; nucleotides outside the gene matches: 9. The chain's CDR3 is CASSVGVRTGGLETQYF. CDR3 nucleotides: TGTGCCAGCAGCGTAGGGGTTAGGACAGGGGGCCTGGAGACCCAGTACTTC.

V gene TRBV18 combines with J gene TRBJ2-3; D is perhaps TRBD1 (6 bases). Trimming left V 4 bases short and J 0 bases short, with 11 bases between. CDR3 length: 15 residues. CDR1 is KGHSH, CDR2 LQKENI, per germline. In DNA form, the CDR3 reads TGTGCCAGCTCACGGGGGCCCCTTAGCACAGATACGCAGTATTTT. Encoded protein: CASSRGPLSTDTQYF.

V is TRBV7-2 and J is TRBJ1-2; 9 bases are a match to TRBD1. CDR3 length equals 16 residues. V lost 0 bases to trimming and J lost 4 bases; unmatched junction nucleotides: 6. Germline CDR1 SGHTA, CDR2 FQGNSA. The CDR3 reads CASSLAGTGQGYGYTF. The CDR3 coding sequence is TGTGCCAGCAGCTTAGCGGGGACAGGGCAGGGCTATGGCTACACCTTC.

This chain joins TRBV6-2 or TRBV6-3 and TRBJ1-5, with a tentative D call TRBD1 (6 bases). The ends were cut back, 6 bases at V and 0 bases at J, with 15 bases in the middle. CDR3 length: 16 amino acids. Germline lookup yields CDR1 MNHEY and CDR2 SVGEGT. DNA of the CDR3: TGTGCCAGCAGCAATGGACAGCAATATAGCAATCAGCCCCAGCATTTT. It codes for CASSNGQQYSNQPQHF.

This sequence joins TRBV9 and TRBJ2-7; tentatively, D is TRBD1 or TRBD2 (6 bases each). Trimming left V 0 bases short and J 6 bases short, with 13 bases between. This CDR3 spans 14 amino acids. The germline CDR1 and CDR2 sequences are SGDLS and YYNGEE. The CDR3 here is CASSVGGGGGEQYF. DNA of the CDR3: TGTGCCAGCAGCGTAGGTGGAGGGGGAGGCGAGCAGTACTTC.